The next 16 T cell receptor beta chains were all read from a single sample in a study of cytomegalovirus exposure and HLA in healthy donors. Both 60 Vbeta primers and 13 Jbeta primers went into the PCR. Assay used: immunoSEQ multiplex PCR; TCRdb lists only in-frame clones, some missing. The table lists some 200,000 clones, approximately 79% of them singletons, with over 1.5% in the top ten. Sequenced material: PBMCs. Every receptor here comes from a girl under 18 in good health and CMV-seropositive.

CDR3 sequence: CASSQPLSETQYF. In DNA form, the CDR3 reads TGTGCCAGCAGCCAACCCCTCTCAGAGACCCAGTACTTC. V is TRBV4-2 and J is TRBJ2-5; D gene uncertain. The CDR3 has 13 amino acids. CDR1 is LGHNA, CDR2 YNFKEQ, per germline. V lost 2 bases and J lost 4, with 8 bases in between.

This clone was counted only a few times. The rearrangement joins TRBV7-6 to TRBJ2-5; TRBD2 aligns across 8 bases. Per the germline V gene, CDR1 is SGHVS and CDR2 is FNYEAQ. This CDR3 has 18 residues. Trimming cost V 5 bases and J 0 bases; bases outside gene matches: 14. In DNA form, the CDR3 reads TGTGCCAGCAGCGCGGGGGGCGGGGGGCCTCTCCACCAAGAGACCCAGTACTTC. Its protein product is CASSAGGGGPLHQETQYF.

This clone has a handful of counts. J is TRBJ2-7 and V is TRBV11-2, with a possible D match to TRBD1 (6 bases). V lost 4 bases and J lost 1, with 14 bases in between. The CDR3 loop spans 15 amino acids. Germline-derived CDR1 and CDR2 are SGHAT and FQNNGV. This CDR3 is CASSSESRGSYEQYF. CDR3 coding DNA: TGTGCCAGCAGCTCAGAGTCCAGGGGTTCCTACGAGCAGTACTTC.

The chain employs TRBV6-1 and TRBJ1-5, with D tentatively TRBD1 (5 bases). The CDR3 is made up of 18 amino acids. Germline lookup yields CDR1 MNHNS and CDR2 SASEGT. With 0 bases removed from V and 0 bases from J, the gap between germline ends came to 15 bases. CDR3 amino acids: CASSEAWQGGASNQPQHF. The CDR3 DNA is TGTGCCAGCAGTGAAGCGTGGCAGGGAGGAGCTAGCAATCAGCCCCAGCATTTT.

The CDR3 spells CASSESTGGTYEQYF. CDR3 nucleotide sequence: TGTGCCAGCAGTGAATCGACAGGGGGCACCTACGAGCAGTACTTC. This rearrangement joins TRBV6-1 to TRBJ2-7; TRBD1 aligns across 10 bases. Germline CDR1 and CDR2: MNHNS and SASEGT. V shed 2 bases and J 2 bases; nucleotides not matched to a gene: 3. The CDR3 spans 15 residues.

The chain couples TRBV27 to TRBJ2-7, with D tentatively TRBD1 (6 bases). From germline, CDR1 is MNHEY and CDR2 SMNVEV (reference sequence). The germline V and J ends were trimmed by 6 bases and 2 bases, with 11 bases remaining between them. This CDR3 spans 13 amino acids. CDR3 DNA: TGTGCCAGCAGGACAGGACCACCCTACGAGCAGTACTTC. Its translation: CASRTGPPYEQYF.

A word on this clone: Other DNA sequences within the sample encode an identical CDR3. CDR3 DNA: TGTGCCAGCAGCGTATCCGGGGGCTCCTACAATGAGCAGTTCTTC. Its protein product is CASSVSGGSYNEQFF. The chain has TRBV9 and TRBJ2-1; D might be TRBD2 (6 bases). The germline gives CDR1 SGDLS, CDR2 YYNGEE. Trimming shortened V by 1 base and J by 0 bases, and 8 bases separated the two germline ends. CDR3 size: 15 residues.

In its sample, this clone was seen a few times. Different DNA sequences within this sample yield the same CDR3. V is TRBV20-1 and J is TRBJ2-7; no definite D call. Germline V gene data show CDR1 as DFQATT and CDR2 as SNEGSKA (reference sequence). Trimming removed 5 bases at V and 0 bases at J, with 5 bases between. This CDR3 contains 11 residues. CDR3 DNA sequence: TGCAGTGCTCTAAGCTCCTACGAGCAGTACTTC. It is translated as CSALSSYEQYF.

The chain carries TRBV25-1 and TRBJ2-1; 8 bases fit TRBD2. CDR3 length: 15 residues. Trimming at V came to 6 bases and at J to 4 bases, leaving 8 bases not matched to a gene. Germline V gene sequence: CDR1 MGHDK, CDR2 SYGVNS. CDR3 amino acids: CASRPGRGGYNEQFF. DNA for the CDR3: TGTGCCAGCAGGCCAGGGCGCGGGGGGTACAATGAGCAGTTCTTC.

The chain joins TRBV5-1 to TRBJ1-2; 10 bases are shared with TRBD1. V lost 5 bases and J lost 7; bases outside the gene matches: 5. This CDR3 has 13 residues. Per germline, CDR1 SGHRS and CDR2 YFSETQ. The CDR3 spells CASSGTGEVGYTF. CDR3 nucleotide sequence: TGCGCCAGCAGTGGGACAGGGGAGGTTGGCTACACCTTC.

The chain couples TRBV9 to TRBJ2-3, with 10 bases identical to TRBD2. In germline, CDR1 is SGDLS, CDR2 YYNGEE. The CDR3 length is 16 residues. The V segment lost 0 bases and the J segment 6 bases; nucleotides outside the gene matches: 7. The CDR3 spells CASSVEAGGPVDTQYF. The DNA for the CDR3 is TGTGCCAGCAGCGTAGAAGCGGGGGGGCCCGTTGATACGCAGTATTTT. The variable domain in full, completed from reference TRBV9 and TRBJ2-3, reads DSGVTQTPKHLITATGQRVTLRCSPRSGDLSVYWYQQSLDQGLQFLIQYYNGEERAKGNILERFSAQQFPDLHSELNLSSLELGDSALYFCASSVEAGGPVDTQYFGPGTRLTVL.

This chain links TRBV7-2 with TRBJ2-1, with TRBD1 identical over 10 bases. This CDR3 region has 15 residues. Germline V gene sequence: CDR1 SGHTA, CDR2 FQGNSA. J gave up 6 bases and V 7 bases, and 9 bases lay outside the gene matches. The CDR3 sequence: CASTTSGQGSNEQFF. CDR3 DNA: TGTGCCAGCACCACTTCGGGACAGGGGTCCAATGAGCAGTTCTTC.

The chain employs TRBV19 and TRBJ1-1; D might be TRBD1 (5 bases). CDR1 and CDR2 from the germline V gene are LNHDA and SQIVND (reference sequence). The CDR3 extends over 13 amino acids. With 7 bases removed from V and 7 bases from J, the gap between germline ends came to 16 bases. The CDR3 nucleotides are TGTGCCAGTACCTTCGGGGGGGGTCTTGAAGCTTTCTTT. It encodes CASTFGGGLEAFF.

The chain has TRBV10-3 and TRBJ2-2, with a possible D match to TRBD1 (5 bases). CDR1 and CDR2 from the germline V gene are ENHRY and SYGVKD. Trimming took off 4 bases at V and 1 base at J, with 10 bases between the two ends. This CDR3 contains 15 residues. This CDR3 reads CAISARTLNTGELFF. CDR3 DNA: TGTGCCATCAGTGCCCGGACATTGAACACCGGGGAGCTGTTTTTT.

The V gene is TRBV6-6, the J gene TRBJ2-7, with a possible D match to TRBD1 (6 bases). Trimming shortened V by 8 bases and J by 2 bases, and 16 bases separated the two germline ends. The CDR3 contains 14 residues. Looked up from germline, CDR1 is MNHNY and CDR2 is SVGAGI (reference sequence). CDR3 in amino acids: CASGRTGHPYEQYF. DNA for the CDR3: TGTGCCAGCGGGAGAACGGGACACCCCTACGAGCAGTACTTC.

This clone occurred a few times. The chain couples TRBV7-9 to TRBJ2-7, with 10 nucleotides matching TRBD1. Germline V lookup: CDR1 SEHNR, CDR2 FQNEAQ (reference sequence). This CDR3 region has 16 residues. Trimming cost V 5 bases and J 3 bases; bases outside gene matches: 10. The CDR3 protein is CASSPPTGTGVYEQYF. The CDR3 region has the DNA TGTGCCAGCAGCCCACCGACCGGGACAGGGGTCTACGAGCAGTACTTC. Together with reference TRBV7-9 and TRBJ2-7, the CDR3 gives the full variable domain: DTGVSQNPRHKITKRGQNVTFRCDPISEHNRLYWYRQTLGQGPEFLTYFQNEAQLEKSRLLSDRFSAERPKGSFSTLEIQRTEQGDSAMYLCASSPPTGTGVYEQYFGPGTRLTVT.